Listed here are 27 T cell receptor beta chains from one sample, sequenced in a study of synovial regulatory T cells in juvenile arthritis. Method: immunoSEQ multiplex PCR; TCRdb's copy keeps in-frame clones and lacks some. Its table lists 9,500 to 10,000 clones. Sequences were obtained from Treg cells from blood. Specified subset: remaining (HLA-DR-negative) circulating blood Treg cells. The receptor source for this set is a donor younger than 30 with juvenile idiopathic arthritis.

The rearrangement uses TRBV7-9 and TRBJ1-1; absent DNA, TCRdb's TRBD1 call cannot be checked. Germline CDR1 SEHNR, CDR2 FQNEAQ (reference sequence). CDR3 length equals 16 residues. Nucleotide data are not available. CDR3 sequence: CASSVTGLFGHTEAFF.

The chain couples TRBV7-9 to TRBJ2-1; TCRdb reports TRBD2, a call that lacks DNA to check it against. Per germline, CDR1 SEHNR and CDR2 FQNEAQ (reference sequence). This CDR3 is 15 amino acids long. The DNA is unrecorded. The CDR3: CASSLYAGLVGEQFF.

The V and J genes are TRBV7-2 and TRBJ2-7; TCRdb proposes TRBD1, but this gene call is untestable without DNA. The germline V gene has CDR1 SGHTA and CDR2 FQGNSA. CDR3 length: 14 amino acids. The DNA is not on file. The CDR3 is CASSADSRMGEQYF.

The chain combines TRBV5-4 with TRBJ1-6; TCRdb's D call of TRBD1 is untestable without DNA. The germline CDR1 and CDR2 sequences are SGHNT and YYREEE (reference sequence). CDR3 length equals 16 residues. Nucleotide data are not available. The CDR3 loop reads CASSLARQGTGSPLHF.

The V call is TRBV7-9, the J call TRBJ1-1; TCRdb's D call of TRBD1 is untestable without DNA. From germline, CDR1 is SEHNR and CDR2 FQNEAQ (reference sequence). The CDR3 has 14 amino acids. A DNA sequence was not provided. This CDR3 is CASKVIGRGREAFF.

Its frequency marks this clone as medium-sized. The J gene is TRBJ1-4, the V gene TRBV28. The CDR3 is 16 amino acids. DNA was not recorded. Germline CDR1 is MDHEN and CDR2 is SYDVKM. CDR3 region: CASSGGKGFGDEKLFF.

The rearrangement joins TRBV7-2 to TRBJ2-7. This CDR3 has 14 amino acids. The nucleotide record is missing. CDR1 and CDR2 (germline): SGHTA, FQGNSA. The CDR3 reads CASSPSYGPYEQYF.

This CDR3 reads CASSLTGAQNTQYF. The gene calls are TRBV4-1 and TRBJ2-3; TCRdb's D call of TRBD1 is untestable without DNA. Germline V gene data show CDR1 as MGHRA and CDR2 as YSYEKL. This CDR3 contains 14 residues. This entry has no DNA.

This sequence joins TRBV25-1 and TRBJ2-3; TCRdb proposes TRBD1, but this gene call is untestable without DNA. CDR1 MGHDK and CDR2 SYGVNS come from the germline V gene. The CDR3 runs 16 residues. DNA was not recorded. The CDR3 here is CASSDLLDRSTDTQYF.

This chain uses TRBV7-7 with TRBJ2-5; absent DNA, TCRdb's TRBD2 call cannot be checked. From germline, CDR1 is SSHAT and CDR2 FNYEAQ (reference sequence). The length of the CDR3 is 13 residues. There is no recorded DNA. Here the CDR3 reads CASSGVRGETQYF.

This chain links TRBV30 with TRBJ2-6; there is no DNA to check the TCRdb D call of TRBD2. Germline loops: CDR1 GTSNPN, CDR2 SVGIG (reference sequence). The length of the CDR3 is 13 residues. No DNA is given. CDR3 sequence: CAWGSSGANVLTF.

This rearrangement joins TRBV19 to TRBJ1-2. The germline CDR1 and CDR2 sequences are LNHDA and SQIVND (reference sequence). The CDR3 runs to 12 residues. The nucleotide record is missing. This CDR3 reads CASKYSAGGYTF.

The chain has TRBV6-5 and TRBJ1-4; as DNA is missing, the TRBD1 call by TCRdb cannot be tested. Germline values: CDR1 MNHEY, CDR2 SVGAGI. This CDR3 has 15 residues. DNA is not on record. CDR3: CASSYSGQGNEKLFF.

The V call is TRBV30, the J call TRBJ2-1; TCRdb outputs TRBD2, but without DNA this stays unchecked. This CDR3 region has 14 residues. Only the protein sequence is given. Germline CDR1 is GTSNPN and CDR2 is SVGIG (reference sequence). CDR3 region: CAWGLAGILVEQFF.

The V call is TRBV18, the J call TRBJ2-3; as DNA is missing, the TRBD1 call by TCRdb cannot be tested. Germline loops: CDR1 KGHSH, CDR2 LQKENI. The CDR3 consists of 14 residues. There is no recorded DNA. Here the CDR3 reads CASSPQFSTDTQYF.

V and J are TRBV5-1 and TRBJ2-5; TCRdb's D call of TRBD2 is untestable without DNA. Germline V gene lookup returns CDR1 SGHRS and CDR2 YFSETQ. The CDR3 length is 14 residues. No DNA was logged. CDR3 loop: CASSPRLGKETQYF.

The chain is built from TRBV5-1 and TRBJ2-5; TCRdb outputs TRBD1, but without DNA this stays unchecked. The CDR3 loop spans 14 amino acids. There is no recorded DNA. Per germline, CDR1 SGHRS and CDR2 YFSETQ. Here the CDR3 reads CASTGQSHQETQYF.

The rearrangement joins TRBV10-3 to TRBJ2-3. Germline-derived CDR1 and CDR2 are ENHRY and SYGVKD. The CDR3 runs to 15 residues. No DNA has been recorded. The CDR3 sequence: CATRSSRGGTDTQYF.

The J gene is TRBJ2-5, the V gene TRBV7-9. CDR3 length equals 14 residues. DNA is not on record. Germline assignment: CDR1 SEHNR and CDR2 FQNEAQ (reference sequence). CDR3: CASNQGGGLETQYF. Combining the CDR3 with reference TRBV7-9 and TRBJ2-5 gives the whole variable domain DTGVSQNPRHKITKRGQNVTFRCDPISEHNRLYWYRQTLGQGPEFLTYFQNEAQLEKSRLLSDRFSAERPKGSFSTLEIQRTEQGDSAMYLCASNQGGGLETQYFGPGTRLLVL.

This chain connects TRBV27 to TRBJ2-1; TCRdb outputs TRBD1, but without DNA this stays unchecked. Germline V CDR1 and CDR2: MNHEY, SMNVEV (reference sequence). This CDR3 spans 16 amino acids. The record lacks a DNA sequence. The CDR3 region is CASSFRARGVRNEQFF.

J is TRBJ1-6 and V is TRBV6-5. Per germline, CDR1 MNHEY and CDR2 SVGAGI. This CDR3 is 15 amino acids long. No nucleotide data were recorded. The CDR3 loop reads CASSYSTSSYSPLHF.

This CDR3 is CASSPYRGFNYGYTF. The V call is TRBV18, the J call TRBJ1-2; TCRdb reports TRBD1, a call that lacks DNA to check it against. From germline, CDR1 is KGHSH and CDR2 LQKENI. The CDR3 totals 15 residues. Only the protein is available.

CDR3 loop: CASSQDLGQGLYGYTF. The V gene is TRBV4-1, the J gene TRBJ1-2; TCRdb lists TRBD1, though no DNA is available to test this call. CDR1 is MGHRA, CDR2 YSYEKL, per germline. This CDR3 has 16 residues. No DNA sequence is on record.

The chain couples TRBV30 to TRBJ2-3; TCRdb's assignment of TRBD1 cannot be checked, as there is no DNA. This CDR3 has 14 amino acids. The nucleotide record is missing. CDR1 and CDR2 from the germline V gene are GTSNPN and SVGIG (reference sequence). The CDR3 region is CAWSDTTGTDTQYF.

The V call is TRBV15, the J call TRBJ2-5; the TCRdb call, TRBD2, lacks DNA for checking. Germline V CDR1 and CDR2: LNHNV, YYDKDF (reference sequence). The CDR3 is 14 residues long. No DNA has been recorded. The chain's CDR3 is CATSREVAQETQYF.

This clone is classed as medium-sized by frequency. J is TRBJ2-7 and V is TRBV19; TCRdb lists TRBD1, though no DNA is available to test this call. CDR3 length equals 13 residues. Only the protein is available. Germline assignment: CDR1 LNHDA and CDR2 SQIVND (reference sequence). Here the CDR3 reads CASSSNRVHEQYF.

The chain joins TRBV7-9 to TRBJ2-3. The length of the CDR3 is 12 residues. No DNA accompanies this entry. Germline loops: CDR1 SEHNR, CDR2 FQNEAQ (reference sequence). The CDR3 region is CASSLPWGTQYF.